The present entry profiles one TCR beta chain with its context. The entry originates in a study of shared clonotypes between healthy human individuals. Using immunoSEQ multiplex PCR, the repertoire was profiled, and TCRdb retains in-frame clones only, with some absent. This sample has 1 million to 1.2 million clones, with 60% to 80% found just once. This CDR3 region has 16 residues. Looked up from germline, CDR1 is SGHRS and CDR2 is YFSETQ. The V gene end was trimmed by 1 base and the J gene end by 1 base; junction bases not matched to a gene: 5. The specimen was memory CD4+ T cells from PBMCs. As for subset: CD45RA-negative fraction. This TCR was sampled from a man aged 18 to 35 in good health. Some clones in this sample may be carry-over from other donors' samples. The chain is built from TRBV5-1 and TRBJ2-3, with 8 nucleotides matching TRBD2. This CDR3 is CASSLPGRAGTDTQYF. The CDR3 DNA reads TGCGCCAGCAGCTTGCCCGGGAGGGCCGGCACAGATACGCAGTATTTT.